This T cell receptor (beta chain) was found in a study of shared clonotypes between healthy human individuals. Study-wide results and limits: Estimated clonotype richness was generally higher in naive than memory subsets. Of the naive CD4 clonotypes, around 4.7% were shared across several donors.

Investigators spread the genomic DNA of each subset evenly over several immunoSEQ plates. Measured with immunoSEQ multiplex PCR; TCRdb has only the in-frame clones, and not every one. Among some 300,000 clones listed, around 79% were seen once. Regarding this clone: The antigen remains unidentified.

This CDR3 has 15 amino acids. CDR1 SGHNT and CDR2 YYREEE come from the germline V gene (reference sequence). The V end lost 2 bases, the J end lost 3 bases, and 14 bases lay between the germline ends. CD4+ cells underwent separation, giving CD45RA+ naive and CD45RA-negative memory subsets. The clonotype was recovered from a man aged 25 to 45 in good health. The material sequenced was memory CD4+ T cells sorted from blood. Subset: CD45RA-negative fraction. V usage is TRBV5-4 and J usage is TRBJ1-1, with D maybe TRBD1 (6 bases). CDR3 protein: CASSLPQGVHTEAFF. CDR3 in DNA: TGTGCCAGCAGCTTACCACAGGGCGTGCACACTGAAGCTTTCTTT.